The 18 T cell receptor beta chains below all came from one sample that was sequenced in a study of T cells in Graves' hyperthyroidism and ophthalmopathy. Amplification yielded TCR beta CDR3 regions, with RNA transcripts as the source. A first-round RT-PCR of the TCR CDR3 used the HTBI primer set. MiXCR, run by TCRdb on the multiplex PCR reads, gives a single entry per CDR3 protein. Counted here are some 460,000 distinct CDR3 sequences, 15% to 19% occurring once; the ten biggest clones make up 11% to 15%. Source material: blood. The receptors here all came from a woman between 18 and 29 years old with Graves' hyperthyroidism.

As to this clonotype: Compared with germline, one end of the junction differs, possibly owing to a read error. This chain links TRBV3-1 with TRBJ2-5; unclear D gene. Germline-derived CDR1 and CDR2 are LGHDT and YNNKEL (reference sequence). The length of the CDR3 is 11 residues. This CDR3 is CVSSQGQTQYF. CDR3 nucleotide sequence: TGTGTCAGCAGCCAAGGCCAGACCCAGTACTTC.

The chain joins TRBV14 to TRBJ1-4, with D perhaps TRBD1 (5 bases). Trimming shortened V by 4 bases and J by 10 bases, and 10 bases separated the two germline ends. This CDR3 comprises 12 residues. Germline loops: CDR1 SGHDN, CDR2 FVKESK. Here the CDR3 DNA reads TGTGCCAGCAGCCCCCGAAGGGGAAAACTGTTTTTT. Translated, it gives CASSPRRGKLFF.

At least ten counts were recorded for this clonotype. This chain connects TRBV3-1 to TRBJ2-5; no definite D call. Trimming removed 0 bases from V and 2 bases from J, with 7 bases in between. CDR3 size: 14 residues. CDR1 and CDR2 (germline): LGHDT, YNNKEL (reference sequence). The chain's CDR3 is CASSQDPTQETQYF. The CDR3 nucleotides are TGTGCCAGCAGCCAAGATCCCACGCAAGAGACCCAGTACTTC.

The rearrangement uses TRBV9 and TRBJ2-1; 10 positions match TRBD1. V dropped 7 bases and J dropped 8; count of bases not matched to a gene: 9. Per germline, CDR1 SGDLS and CDR2 YYNGEE. The CDR3 extends over 14 amino acids. CDR3 residues: CASATGTGVYEQFF. In DNA form, the CDR3 reads TGTGCCAGCGCCACCGGGACAGGGGTGTATGAGCAGTTCTTC.

With regard to this clonotype: Because the CDR3's place on the DNA is in doubt, the DNA is left out and the CDR3 is given as listed by TCRdb. V usage is TRBV6-5 and J usage is TRBJ2-7; the table's D gene call, TRBD1, was not cross checked with the DNA. Germline assignment: CDR1 MNHEY and CDR2 SVGAGI. Including both end residues, the CDR3 is 15 amino acids long. The CDR3 region is CASSSSRGRVDEQYF.

This clonotype was counted many times. The V call is TRBV28, the J call TRBJ1-1; no clear D gene. This CDR3 comprises 13 residues. Looked up from germline, CDR1 is MDHEN and CDR2 is SYDVKM. With 4 bases removed from V and 0 bases from J, the gap between germline ends came to 6 bases. CDR3 bases: TGTGCCAGCAGTTCAGACCTGAACACTGAAGCTTTCTTT. Translated: CASSSDLNTEAFF.

The rearrangement links TRBV20-1 to TRBJ2-2; TRBD1 aligns across 7 bases. In germline, CDR1 is DFQATT, CDR2 SNEGSKA (reference sequence). This CDR3 is built from 13 residues. Trimming at V came to 5 bases and at J to 5 bases, leaving 5 bases not matched to a gene. DNA for the CDR3: TGCAGTGCTCCGACAGGGCCTACCGGGGAGCTGTTTTTT. It codes for CSAPTGPTGELFF.

This clonotype showed up many times. The chain links TRBV6-2 or TRBV6-3 to TRBJ2-7, with D possibly being TRBD2 (7 bases). V dropped 5 bases and J dropped 9 bases, with 23 bases sitting between them. This CDR3 contains 15 residues. Germline lookup yields CDR1 MNHEY and CDR2 SVGEGT. Written as DNA, the CDR3 is TGTGCCAGCAGTGAGGGGGATGGAGGCGCTAGCGGGCAGTACTTC. It encodes CASSEGDGGASGQYF.

This clonotype was counted ten times or more. The CDR3 region has the DNA TGTGCCAGCGGCAGGGAAAGCACAGATACGCAGTATTTT. The encoded protein is CASGRESTDTQYF. The V and J genes are TRBV2 and TRBJ2-3, with a weak D call TRBD1 (5 bases). V dropped 8 bases and J dropped 0 bases, with 9 bases sitting between them. This CDR3 has 13 amino acids. Germline V gene sequence: CDR1 SNHLY, CDR2 FYNNEI.

Many counts were recorded for this clonotype. V is TRBV20-1 and J is TRBJ2-1; no clear D. Germline V gives CDR1 DFQATT, CDR2 SNEGSKA (reference sequence). V was shortened by 2 bases and J by 5 bases, with 7 bases between the two germline ends. This CDR3 is built from 12 residues. The CDR3 bases are TGCAGTGCTAGACCGGACCACAATGAGCAGTTCTTC. As protein: CSARPDHNEQFF.

This clonotype has at least ten counts. The rearrangement joins TRBV20-1 to TRBJ2-5; 9 bases fit TRBD2. This CDR3 region has 13 residues. Germline V gene lookup returns CDR1 DFQATT and CDR2 SNEGSKA (reference sequence). J lost 12 bases, V lost 7 bases, and 15 bases had no gene match. The CDR3 sequence: CSGPPVAGVAEYF. In DNA form, the CDR3 reads TGCAGTGGGCCCCCTGTAGCGGGAGTGGCGGAGTACTTC.

The chain links TRBV4-2 to TRBJ2-3, with a weak D call TRBD2 (5 bases). The germline V gene encodes CDR1 LGHNA and CDR2 YNFKEQ. The V and J ends lost 2 bases and 0 bases respectively, with 18 bases between them. The CDR3 runs 18 residues. As DNA, the CDR3 is TGTGCCAGCAGCCAAACGTGGCGGGCGGCCAAAAGCACAGATACGCAGTATTTT. The encoded protein is CASSQTWRAAKSTDTQYF.

This clonotype has at least ten counts. This sequence joins TRBV6-1 and TRBJ2-3; 9 positions match TRBD2. CDR3 length: 17 residues. The V gene's germline CDR1 is MNHNS and CDR2 SASEGT. Trimming removed 4 bases from V and 0 bases from J; junction bases left unmatched: 8. The CDR3 DNA follows: TGTGCCAGCAGTGCGGCTAGCGGGACTTTCAGCACAGATACGCAGTATTTT. The encoded protein is CASSAASGTFSTDTQYF.

This chain connects TRBV5-5 to TRBJ2-1, with D maybe TRBD2 (5 bases). The germline V gene has CDR1 SGHKS and CDR2 YYEKEE (reference sequence). This CDR3 spans 14 amino acids. Trimming took 6 bases from V and 4 from J, leaving 14 bases between them. CDR3 sequence reads: CASTSGISYNEQFF. The CDR3 DNA follows: TGTGCCAGCACTTCGGGGATATCGTACAATGAGCAGTTCTTC.

The chain employs TRBV6-6 and TRBJ2-7, with D tentatively TRBD1 (5 bases). Germline values: CDR1 MNHNY, CDR2 SVGAGI (reference sequence). The CDR3 has 15 amino acids. Trimming cost V 0 bases and J 2 bases, with 11 bases left between them. The CDR3 sequence is CASSYSGPFPYEQYF. The CDR3 nucleotides are TGTGCCAGCAGTTACTCGGGGCCATTTCCCTACGAGCAGTACTTC.

This clonotype was seen only a few times. The rearrangement links TRBV18 to TRBJ1-2; D is undetermined. The V and J ends lost 6 bases and 8 bases respectively, with 13 bases between them. The CDR3 loop spans 12 amino acids. CDR1 is KGHSH, CDR2 LQKENI, per germline. In DNA form, the CDR3 reads TGTGCCAGCTCCTTCTCGGTGGCCGGCTACACCTTC. This codes for CASSFSVAGYTF.

Ten or more counts support this clonotype. The rearrangement joins TRBV19 to TRBJ1-1; D might be TRBD1 (6 bases). V was cut by 7 bases and J by 2 bases, with 14 bases left in between. Germline V CDR1 and CDR2: LNHDA, SQIVND (reference sequence). The CDR3 is 14 amino acids. The CDR3 DNA sequence: TGTGCCAGTACCCTGGACAGTTACAACACTGAAGCTTTCTTT. This translates into CASTLDSYNTEAFF.

The chain employs TRBV14 and TRBJ2-5, with a possible D match to TRBD1 (5 bases). CDR1 and CDR2 from the germline V gene are SGHDN and FVKESK. The V gene lost 3 bases and the J gene lost 5 bases, with 19 bases spanning the gap. CDR3 size: 16 residues. CDR3 sequence (DNA): TGTGCCAGCAGCCACTTATCAGGGATCGATCGGGAGACCCAGTACTTC. It yields the protein CASSHLSGIDRETQYF.